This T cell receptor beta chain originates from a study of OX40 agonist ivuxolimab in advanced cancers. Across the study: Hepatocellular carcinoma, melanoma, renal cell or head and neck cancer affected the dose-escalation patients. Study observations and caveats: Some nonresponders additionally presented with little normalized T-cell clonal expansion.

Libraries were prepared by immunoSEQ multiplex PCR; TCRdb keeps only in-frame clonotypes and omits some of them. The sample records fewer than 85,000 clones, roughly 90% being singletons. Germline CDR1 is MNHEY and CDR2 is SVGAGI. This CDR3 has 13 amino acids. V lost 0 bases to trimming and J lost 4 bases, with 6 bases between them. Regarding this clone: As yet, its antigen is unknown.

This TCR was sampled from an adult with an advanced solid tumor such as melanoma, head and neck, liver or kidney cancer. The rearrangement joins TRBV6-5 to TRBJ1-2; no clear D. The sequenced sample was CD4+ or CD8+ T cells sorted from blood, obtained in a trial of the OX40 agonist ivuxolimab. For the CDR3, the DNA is TGTGCCAGCAGTTACTCGAAAAGCTATGGCTACACCTTC. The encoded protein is CASSYSKSYGYTF.